This passage covers 8 T cell receptor beta chains from one sample sequenced in a study of shared clonotypes between healthy human individuals (dated by TCRdb to the early 2020s). Library prep was done by the immunoSEQ multiplex PCR assay. The table was pulled from immuneACCESS by TCRdb, which kept in-frame rearrangements only. Such tables lose some clones; where checked, under half of the loss comes from unresolved V genes, and the rest has no known cause. In all, the sample holds roughly 2.2 million clones, and 85% to 95% of those were seen once. In total, the top ten clones hold 0.39% of the sample. Sequenced: naive CD4+ T cells from PBMCs. The meaning of the sample's cell subset or site label: CD45RA+ positively selected. The receptors derive from a man aged 18-30 years in good health. Some clones in this sample may be carry-over from other donors' samples.

The DNA for the CDR3 is TGCGCCAGCAGCACAGGCGGGGAACTACCCAGGGGTTACACTGAAGCTTTCTTT. Amino acid sequence: CASSTGGELPRGYTEAFF. This chain joins TRBV4-1 and TRBJ1-1; a possible D gene is TRBD1 (6 bases). The CDR3 is 18 residues long. Trimming took off 5 bases at V and 3 bases at J, with 25 bases between the two ends. Germline CDR1 reads MGHRA; CDR2 reads YSYEKL.

Of note for this clone: Different DNA sequences within this sample yield the same CDR3. V usage is TRBV9 and J usage is TRBJ1-2; D call uncertain. Germline CDR1 and CDR2: SGDLS and YYNGEE. This CDR3 comprises 12 residues. The V end lost 3 bases, the J end lost 2 bases, and 5 bases lay between the germline ends. The CDR3: CASSAENYGYTF. The CDR3 DNA is TGTGCCAGCAGCGCAGAGAACTATGGCTACACCTTC.

The CDR3 DNA sequence: TGTGCCAGTAGTCGACAGGGTCGGAGGACTGAAGCTTTCTTT. Protein sequence: CASSRQGRRTEAFF. The V gene is TRBV19, the J gene TRBJ1-1; 7 bases align to TRBD1. Germline V CDR1 and CDR2: LNHDA, SQIVND (reference sequence). The V gene end was trimmed by 5 bases and the J gene end by 5 bases; junction bases not matched to a gene: 8. This CDR3 is 14 amino acids long.

The table lists this clone with a count of one. This chain links TRBV4-1 with TRBJ2-7; the D is unclear. The V and J ends lost 3 bases and 5 bases respectively, with 11 bases between them. Looked up from germline, CDR1 is MGHRA and CDR2 is YSYEKL. There are 13 residues in the CDR3. Written as DNA, the CDR3 is TGCGCCAGCAGCCAGCCCTGGGCTCACGAGCAGTACTTC. Translated: CASSQPWAHEQYF.

The chain is built from TRBV5-6 and TRBJ2-3; no definite D call. The CDR3 consists of 15 residues. V lost 6 bases, J lost 1 base, and 15 bases lay in between. Germline V gene sequence: CDR1 SGHDT, CDR2 YYEEEE. For the CDR3, the DNA is TGTGCCAGCACCTCAACGGGTCAGGGCACAGATACGCAGTATTTT. Its translation: CASTSTGQGTDTQYF.

The chain links TRBV7-9 to TRBJ2-6; D is undetermined. CDR1 is SEHNR and CDR2 is FQNEAQ in the germline V gene (reference sequence). The V gene lost 5 bases and the J gene lost 3 bases, with 11 bases spanning the gap. The CDR3 length is 15 residues. The CDR3 here is CASSPPVSGANVLTF. Written as DNA, the CDR3 is TGTGCCAGCAGCCCCCCGGTAAGTGGGGCCAACGTCCTGACTTTC.

This clone was observed a single time. V is TRBV9 and J is TRBJ2-2; no reliable D call. Germline-derived CDR1 and CDR2 are SGDLS and YYNGEE. This CDR3 contains 14 residues. Trimming removed 6 bases from V and 1 base from J, with 10 bases in between. The chain's CDR3 is CASTQTENTGELFF. The CDR3 bases are TGTGCCAGCACCCAAACGGAGAACACCGGGGAGCTGTTTTTT.

The CDR3 bases are TGTGCCAGCAGCATTGGACAAAAGCTCTCTGGAAACACCATATATTTT. It yields the protein CASSIGQKLSGNTIYF. V gene TRBV9 combines with J gene TRBJ1-3; tentative D call: TRBD1 (5 bases). CDR1 and CDR2 from the germline V gene are SGDLS and YYNGEE. Trimming took off 4 bases at V and 0 bases at J, with 14 bases between the two ends. There are 16 residues in the CDR3.